These 25 T cell receptor beta chains share one sample of origin, sequenced in a study of shared clonotypes between healthy human individuals. The protocol was immunoSEQ multiplex PCR, while the TCRdb copy is restricted to in-frame clones and leaves out a portion. The table records more than 2 million clones, 90% to 96% of them present only once. The sequenced sample was naive CD4+ T cells sorted from blood. The subset denotes: CD45RA+ positively selected. The source is a man aged 18 to 35 in good health.

This clone was counted a single time. The chain is built from TRBV15 and TRBJ1-4, with D unresolved. V lost 1 base, J lost 8 bases, and 17 bases lay in between. This CDR3 comprises 16 residues. Per germline, CDR1 LNHNV and CDR2 YYDKDF (reference sequence). The CDR3 coding sequence is TGTGCCACCAGCAGAGGGCAGACGGCCCAGTCAGAAAAACTGTTTTTT. This codes for CATSRGQTAQSEKLFF.

Turning to this clone: One junction end disagrees with the germline gene, perhaps due to a read error. The chain uses TRBV9 and TRBJ1-2; perhaps TRBD1 as D (6 bases). CDR1 is SGDLS and CDR2 is YYNGEE in the germline V gene. The CDR3 runs to 16 residues. The CDR3 region has the DNA TGTGCCAGCAGCGTAGGGTACCCCGGGACAAACTTTGGCTACACCTTC. Translation: CASSVGYPGTNFGYTF.

V usage is TRBV10-3 and J usage is TRBJ2-7, with TRBD2 as a possible D gene (6 bases). Germline V gene data show CDR1 as ENHRY and CDR2 as SYGVKD. The CDR3 has 13 residues. Trimming left V 0 bases short and J 9 bases short, with 12 bases between. The CDR3 is CAISESPGVGQYF. The CDR3 bases are TGTGCCATCAGTGAGTCCCCGGGGGTGGGGCAGTACTTC.

The chain links TRBV5-1 to TRBJ2-1, with D uncertain. Germline assignment: CDR1 SGHRS and CDR2 YFSETQ. Trimming removed 2 bases at V and 14 bases at J, with 11 bases between. The CDR3 is 11 amino acids. The CDR3 protein is CASSFTGREFF. The CDR3 nucleotides read TGCGCCAGCAGCTTTACGGGTAGAGAGTTCTTC. Combining the CDR3 with reference TRBV5-1 and TRBJ2-1 gives the whole variable domain KAGVTQTPRYLIKTRGQQVTLSCSPISGHRSVSWYQQTPGQGLQFLFEYFSETQRNKGNFPGRFSGRQFSNSRSEMNVSTLELGDSALYLCASSFTGREFFGPGTRLTVL.

V gene TRBV7-2 combines with J gene TRBJ2-1, with a tentative D call TRBD2 (7 bases). The V end was cut by 2 bases, the J end by 9 bases, with 14 bases between. Germline CDR1 SGHTA, CDR2 FQGNSA. The CDR3 consists of 14 residues. The DNA of the CDR3 is TGTGCCAGCAGCTTAAATTGGGGGGGCAGTGAGCAGTTCTTC. Encoded protein: CASSLNWGGSEQFF.

The gene calls are TRBV30 and TRBJ2-1, with D possibly being TRBD2 (5 bases). V was cut by 5 bases and J by 8 bases, with 10 bases left in between. The V gene's germline CDR1 is GTSNPN and CDR2 SVGIG (reference sequence). This CDR3 has 11 amino acids. CDR3 amino acids: CAWSRTYEQFF. CDR3 in DNA: TGTGCCTGGTCTCGGACTTATGAGCAGTTCTTC.

With regard to this clone: Distinct nucleotide sequences in the sample also encode this CDR3. This chain uses TRBV6-1 with TRBJ1-1, with D unclear. Germline V gene data show CDR1 as MNHNS and CDR2 as SASEGT. The germline V and J ends were trimmed by 8 bases and 1 base, with 11 bases remaining between them. CDR3 length equals 13 residues. The CDR3, as DNA: TGTGCCAGCCGTGCCGGGTCGAACACTGAAGCTTTCTTT. Its translation is CASRAGSNTEAFF.

The chain is built from TRBV6-1 and TRBJ1-5, with D perhaps matching TRBD1 (6 bases). CDR3 size: 15 residues. Germline CDR1 is MNHNS and CDR2 is SASEGT. The V and J ends lost 1 base and 5 bases respectively, with 12 bases between them. CDR3 amino acids: CASSEGRGQHQPQHF. DNA for the CDR3: TGTGCCAGCAGTGAAGGACGGGGGCAGCATCAGCCCCAGCATTTT.

This clone came up a few times. V gene TRBV9 combines with J gene TRBJ2-7; no clear D. There are 14 residues in the CDR3. Germline CDR1 is SGDLS and CDR2 is YYNGEE. V lost 0 bases to trimming and J lost 3 bases, with 10 bases between them. CDR3 DNA sequence: TGTGCCAGCAGCGTAGCAGAGACGGTCTACGAGCAGTACTTC. It translates to CASSVAETVYEQYF.

A single count supports this clone. The sample carries other DNA sequences with the same CDR3. The V call is TRBV2, the J call TRBJ2-5, with 8 positions matching TRBD1. CDR3 length equals 14 residues. CDR1 is SNHLY, CDR2 FYNNEI, per germline. Trimming removed 5 bases from V and 3 bases from J; junction bases left unmatched: 5. Here the CDR3 DNA reads TGTGCCAGCAGTCTAGACAGGGGAGAAGAGACCCAGTACTTC. Translated, it gives CASSLDRGEETQYF. Combining the CDR3 with reference TRBV2 and TRBJ2-5 gives the whole variable domain EPEVTQTPSHQVTQMGQEVILRCVPISNHLYFYWYRQILGQKVEFLVSFYNNEISEKSEIFDDQFSVERPDGSNFTLKIRSTKLEDSAMYFCASSLDRGEETQYFGPGTRLLVL.

The rearrangement links TRBV2 to TRBJ2-3; TRBD1 aligns across 8 bases. The germline V gene has CDR1 SNHLY and CDR2 FYNNEI. The CDR3 covers 13 residues. V dropped 7 bases and J dropped 3; count of bases not matched to a gene: 3. The CDR3 is CASTGQGTDTQYF. The CDR3 DNA reads as TGTGCCAGCACTGGACAGGGAACAGATACGCAGTATTTT.

The V call is TRBV5-6, the J call TRBJ2-1; tentative D call: TRBD1 (6 bases). This CDR3 has 14 residues. V lost 5 bases to trimming and J lost 6 bases, with 15 bases between them. CDR1 and CDR2 from the germline V gene are SGHDT and YYEEEE. In DNA, the CDR3 is TGTGCCAGCAGGGCCTCCCACAGGGTCAATGAGCAGTTCTTC. Translating it yields CASRASHRVNEQFF.

This rearrangement joins TRBV7-2 to TRBJ2-7, with TRBD1 identical over 9 bases. Trimming cost V 6 bases and J 2 bases; bases outside gene matches: 2. In germline, CDR1 is SGHTA, CDR2 FQGNSA. The CDR3 has 13 amino acids. CDR3 bases: TGTGCCAGCAGGGGACAGGGTACCTACGAGCAGTACTTC. Amino acids: CASRGQGTYEQYF.

This clone was counted a single time. This rearrangement joins TRBV7-9 to TRBJ1-6, with TRBD1 identical over 11 bases. In germline, CDR1 is SEHNR, CDR2 FQNEAQ (reference sequence). V trimming: 4 bases; J trimming: 11 bases; junction bases outside the gene matches: 10. There are 16 residues in the CDR3. CDR3: CASSSTWTGGRTPLHF. DNA for the CDR3: TGTGCCAGCAGCTCAACCTGGACAGGGGGCAGGACACCCCTCCACTTT.

There are a few counts of this clone. This chain uses TRBV27 with TRBJ1-6; D gene uncertain. V was trimmed by 10 bases and J by 8 bases, leaving 3 bases between them. Germline V gives CDR1 MNHEY, CDR2 SMNVEV (reference sequence). The CDR3 totals 9 residues. CDR3 coding DNA: TGTGCCATGCATTCACCCCTCCACTTT. Protein sequence: CAMHSPLHF.

The V call is TRBV6-1, the J call TRBJ1-1; D might be TRBD1 (6 bases). The germline CDR1 and CDR2 sequences are MNHNS and SASEGT. The ends were cut back, 4 bases at V and 6 bases at J, with 9 bases in the middle. This CDR3 contains 12 residues. The DNA of the CDR3 is TGTGCCAGCAGTGGACAGGTCGCTGAAGCTTTCTTT. It encodes CASSGQVAEAFF.

This clone has only one observation. The rearrangement links TRBV5-1 to TRBJ1-5, with 8 positions matching TRBD1. The junction had 9 bases not matched to a gene; V was cut back by 0 bases and J by 7 bases. CDR3 size: 16 residues. In germline, CDR1 is SGHRS, CDR2 YFSETQ. The CDR3 nucleotides read TGCGCCAGCAGCTTGGGAGGTGGACAGGGTGAACAGCCCCAGCATTTT. Amino acids: CASSLGGGQGEQPQHF.

The J gene is TRBJ1-5, the V gene TRBV18; D gene ambiguous. The CDR3 has 12 amino acids. The germline V gene encodes CDR1 KGHSH and CDR2 LQKENI. V was clipped by 9 bases and J by 5 bases, with 11 bases between them. The CDR3, as DNA: TGTGCCAGTGCGGGGTATGATCAGCCCCAGCATTTT. It is translated as CASAGYDQPQHF.

The rearrangement links TRBV5-1 to TRBJ2-2; tentatively, D is TRBD2 (6 bases). Germline V gene sequence: CDR1 SGHRS, CDR2 YFSETQ. This CDR3 spans 14 amino acids. V lost 5 bases and J lost 7, with 15 bases in between. CDR3: CASRRLGVGGELFF. Written as DNA, the CDR3 is TGCGCCAGCAGAAGACTAGGAGTAGGCGGGGAGCTGTTTTTT.

The genes are TRBV6-5 and TRBJ1-2; D may be TRBD1 (5 bases). The V end lost 6 bases, the J end lost 4 bases, and 18 bases lay between the germline ends. Germline V lookup: CDR1 MNHEY, CDR2 SVGAGI. The CDR3 has 15 residues. The CDR3 is CASRRGTPEAYGYTF. In DNA, the CDR3 is TGTGCCAGCAGACGAGGGACCCCCGAAGCCTATGGCTACACCTTC.

This clone was recorded a few times. The chain is built from TRBV9 and TRBJ1-2, with D uncertain. The CDR3 runs 14 residues. Germline CDR1 SGDLS, CDR2 YYNGEE. Trimming cost V 3 bases and J 4 bases, with 13 bases left between them. The CDR3 spells CASSAQTFSYGYTF. The CDR3 bases are TGTGCCAGCAGCGCCCAGACATTCTCCTATGGCTACACCTTC.

This clone was observed a single time. Written as DNA, the CDR3 is TGTGCCAGCAGCTTAGAGGGAGGGACGTACACCGGGGAGCTGTTTTTT. This encodes CASSLEGGTYTGELFF. V gene TRBV7-2 combines with J gene TRBJ2-2; TRBD2 agrees at 7 bases. CDR3 length: 16 amino acids. The J segment lost 3 bases and the V segment lost 1 base, leaving 5 bases of the junction unmatched. Per germline, CDR1 SGHTA and CDR2 FQGNSA. The full variable domain, rest sourced from reference TRBV7-2 and TRBJ2-2, is GAGVSQSPSNKVTEKGKDVELRCDPISGHTALYWYRQSLGQGLEFLIYFQGNSAPDKSGLPSDRFSAERTGGSVSTLTIQRTQQEDSAVYLCASSLEGGTYTGELFFGEGSRLTVL.

The chain joins TRBV23-1 to TRBJ2-7; D gene unclear. TRBV23-1 is marked as an open reading frame, function uncertain. The CDR3 covers 21 residues. The V gene lost 6 bases and the J gene lost 0 bases, with 33 bases spanning the gap. CDR3 loop: CASRLLISDDSQERFSYEQYF. CDR3 bases: TGCGCCAGCAGGCTACTCATATCCGACGACTCCCAAGAACGCTTCTCCTACGAGCAGTACTTC.

The V gene is TRBV25-1, the J gene TRBJ1-2; D gene unclear. The CDR3 covers 15 residues. The germline CDR1 and CDR2 sequences are MGHDK and SYGVNS. V was clipped by 2 bases and J by 2 bases, with 12 bases between them. Written as DNA, the CDR3 is TGTGCCAGCAGTGAAAATTTGGGAGGAAACTATGGCTACACCTTC. Encoded protein: CASSENLGGNYGYTF.

This clone was detected once. A junction boundary mismatches the germline segment, possibly from a read error. The chain is built from TRBV2 and TRBJ2-3; perhaps TRBD2 as D (6 bases). CDR3 length equals 11 residues. Germline loops: CDR1 SNHLY, CDR2 FYNNEI. CDR3: CASSGLGIAHF. As DNA, the CDR3 is TGTGCCAGCAGTGGACTAGGGATCGCCCATTTT.